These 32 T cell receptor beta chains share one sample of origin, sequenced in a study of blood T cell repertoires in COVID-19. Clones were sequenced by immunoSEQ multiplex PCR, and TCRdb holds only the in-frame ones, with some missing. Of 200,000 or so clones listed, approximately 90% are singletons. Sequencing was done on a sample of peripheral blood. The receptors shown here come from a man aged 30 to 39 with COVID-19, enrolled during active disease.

The chain's CDR3 is CASSEPGGQGNYEQYF. The CDR3 DNA follows: TGTGCCAGCAGTGAACCAGGTGGGCAGGGTAACTACGAGCAGTACTTC. V is TRBV6-1 and J is TRBJ2-7; TRBD1 might be the D (5 bases). The ends were cut back, 2 bases at V and 3 bases at J, with 17 bases in the middle. This CDR3 is built from 16 residues. In germline, CDR1 is MNHNS, CDR2 SASEGT.

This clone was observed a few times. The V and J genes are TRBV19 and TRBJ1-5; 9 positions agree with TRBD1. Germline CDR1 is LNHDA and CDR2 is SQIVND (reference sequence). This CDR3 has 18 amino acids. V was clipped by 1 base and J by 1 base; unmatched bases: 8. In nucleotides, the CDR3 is TGTGCCAGTAGTATAGTGGGGACAGGGTCTCTCAGCAATCAGCCCCAGCATTTT. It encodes CASSIVGTGSLSNQPQHF.

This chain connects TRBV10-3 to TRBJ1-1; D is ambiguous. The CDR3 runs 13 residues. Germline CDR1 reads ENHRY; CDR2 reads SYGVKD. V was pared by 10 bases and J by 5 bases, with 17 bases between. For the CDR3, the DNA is TGTGCCACTACTTCTGGAGGGAGGACTGAAGCTTTCTTT. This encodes CATTSGGRTEAFF.

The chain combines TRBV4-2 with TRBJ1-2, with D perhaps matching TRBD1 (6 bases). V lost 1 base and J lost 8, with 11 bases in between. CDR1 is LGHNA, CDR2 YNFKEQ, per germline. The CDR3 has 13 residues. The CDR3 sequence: CASSQVKGDGYTF. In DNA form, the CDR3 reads TGTGCCAGCAGCCAAGTTAAGGGGGACGGCTACACCTTC.

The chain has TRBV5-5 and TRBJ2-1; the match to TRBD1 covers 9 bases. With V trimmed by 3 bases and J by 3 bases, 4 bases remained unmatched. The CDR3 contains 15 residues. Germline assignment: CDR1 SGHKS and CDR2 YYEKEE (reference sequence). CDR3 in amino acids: CASSWTGQGYNEQFF. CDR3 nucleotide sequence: TGTGCCAGCAGCTGGACGGGACAGGGCTACAATGAGCAGTTCTTC.

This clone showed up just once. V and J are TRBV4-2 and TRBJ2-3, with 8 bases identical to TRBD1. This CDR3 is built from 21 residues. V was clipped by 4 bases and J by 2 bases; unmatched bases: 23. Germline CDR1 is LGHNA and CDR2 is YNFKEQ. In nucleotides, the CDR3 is TGTGCCAGCAGCCTAGAACCCGGGACAGGTCAGCGGATTACCCACACAGATACGCAGTATTTT. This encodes CASSLEPGTGQRITHTDTQYF.

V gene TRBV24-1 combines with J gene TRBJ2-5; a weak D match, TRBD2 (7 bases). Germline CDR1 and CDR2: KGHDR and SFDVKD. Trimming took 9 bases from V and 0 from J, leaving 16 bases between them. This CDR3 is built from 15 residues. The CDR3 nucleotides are TGTGCCACCGCGGGGGCGGACGCGTACCAAGAGACCCAGTACTTC. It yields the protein CATAGADAYQETQYF.

The chain's CDR3 is CASSSGTSDQETQYF. In DNA, the CDR3 is TGTGCCAGCAGCTCCGGGACTAGCGACCAAGAGACCCAGTACTTC. The V and J genes are TRBV11-3 and TRBJ2-5; 10 positions match TRBD2. The junction had 2 bases not matched to a gene; V was cut back by 4 bases and J by 0 bases. CDR3 length equals 15 residues. The germline V gene has CDR1 SGHNT and CDR2 YENEEA.

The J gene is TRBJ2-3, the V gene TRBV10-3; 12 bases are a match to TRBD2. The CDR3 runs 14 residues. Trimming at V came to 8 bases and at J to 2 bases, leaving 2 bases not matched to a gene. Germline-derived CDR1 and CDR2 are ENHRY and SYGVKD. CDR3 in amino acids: CAIRLAGATDTQYF. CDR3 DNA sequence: TGTGCCATCCGACTAGCGGGGGCCACAGATACGCAGTATTTT.

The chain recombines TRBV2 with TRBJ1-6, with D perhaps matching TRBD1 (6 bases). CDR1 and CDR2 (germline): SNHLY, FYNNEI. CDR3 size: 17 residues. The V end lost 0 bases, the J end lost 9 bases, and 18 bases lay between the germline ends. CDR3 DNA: TGTGCCAGCAGTGAAGCGCTTGGGAGGGGGGAAGGTTCACCCCTCCACTTT. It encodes CASSEALGRGEGSPLHF.

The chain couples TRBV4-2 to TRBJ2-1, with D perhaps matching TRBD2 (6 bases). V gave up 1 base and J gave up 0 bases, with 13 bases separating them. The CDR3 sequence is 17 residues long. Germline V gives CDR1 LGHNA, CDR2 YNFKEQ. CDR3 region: CASSQGRGGSSYNEQFF. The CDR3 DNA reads TGTGCCAGCAGCCAAGGGAGGGGCGGGTCCTCCTACAATGAGCAGTTCTTC.

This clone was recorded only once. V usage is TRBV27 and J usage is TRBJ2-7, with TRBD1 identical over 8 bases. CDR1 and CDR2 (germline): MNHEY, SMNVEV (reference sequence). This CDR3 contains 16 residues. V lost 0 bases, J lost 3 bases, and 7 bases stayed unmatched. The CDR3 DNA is TGTGCCAGCAGTTTATCAAGACAGGGGATAGTCTACGAGCAGTACTTC. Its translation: CASSLSRQGIVYEQYF.

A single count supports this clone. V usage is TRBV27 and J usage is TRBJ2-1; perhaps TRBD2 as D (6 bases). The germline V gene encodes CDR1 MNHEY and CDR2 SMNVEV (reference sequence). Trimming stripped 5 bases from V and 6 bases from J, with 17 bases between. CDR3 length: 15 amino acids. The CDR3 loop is CASSPAPVGGNEQFF. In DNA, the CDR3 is TGTGCCAGCAGTCCCGCCCCTGTGGGAGGCAATGAGCAGTTCTTC.

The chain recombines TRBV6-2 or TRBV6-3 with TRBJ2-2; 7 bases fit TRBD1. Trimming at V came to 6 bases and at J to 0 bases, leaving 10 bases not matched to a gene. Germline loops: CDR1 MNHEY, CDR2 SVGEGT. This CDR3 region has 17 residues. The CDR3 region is CASSRSGQGANTGELFF. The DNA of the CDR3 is TGTGCCAGCAGCCGCAGTGGGCAGGGGGCGAACACCGGGGAGCTGTTTTTT.

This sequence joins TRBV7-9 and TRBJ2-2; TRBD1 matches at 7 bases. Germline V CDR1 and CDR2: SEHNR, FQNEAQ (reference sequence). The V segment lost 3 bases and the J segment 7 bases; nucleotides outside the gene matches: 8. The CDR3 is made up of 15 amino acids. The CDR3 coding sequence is TGTGCCAGCAGCTTCGGCGTAGGGGGCATCGGGGAGCTGTTTTTT. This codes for CASSFGVGGIGELFF.

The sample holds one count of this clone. The CDR3 region has the DNA TGTGCCAGCTCAAAAGCGGGAGGGGTGTTGGGTTATGGCTACACCTTC. This encodes CASSKAGGVLGYGYTF. The chain combines TRBV2 with TRBJ1-2; D is possibly TRBD1 (5 bases). Trimming stripped 8 bases from V and 5 bases from J, with 24 bases between. Germline CDR1 and CDR2: SNHLY and FYNNEI. The CDR3 is 16 residues long. The full variable domain, completed using reference TRBV2 and TRBJ1-2, is EPEVTQTPSHQVTQMGQEVILRCVPISNHLYFYWYRQILGQKVEFLVSFYNNEISEKSEIFDDQFSVERPDGSNFTLKIRSTKLEDSAMYFCASSKAGGVLGYGYTFGSGTRLTVV.

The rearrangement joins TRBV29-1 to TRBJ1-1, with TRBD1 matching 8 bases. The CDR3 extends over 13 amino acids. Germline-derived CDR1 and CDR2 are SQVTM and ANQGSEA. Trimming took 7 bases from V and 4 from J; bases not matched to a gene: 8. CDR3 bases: TGCAGCGGTAGTCGACAGGGGAGCACTGAAGCTTTCTTT. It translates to CSGSRQGSTEAFF.

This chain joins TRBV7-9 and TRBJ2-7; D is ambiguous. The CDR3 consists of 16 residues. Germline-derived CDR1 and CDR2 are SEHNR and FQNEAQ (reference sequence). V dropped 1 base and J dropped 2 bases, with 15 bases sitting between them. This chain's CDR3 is CASSLEIGGFTYEQYF. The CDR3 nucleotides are TGTGCCAGCAGCTTAGAAATAGGCGGATTTACCTACGAGCAGTACTTC. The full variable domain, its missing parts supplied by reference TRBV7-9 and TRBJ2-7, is DTGVSQNPRHKITKRGQNVTFRCDPISEHNRLYWYRQTLGQGPEFLTYFQNEAQLEKSRLLSDRFSAERPKGSFSTLEIQRTEQGDSAMYLCASSLEIGGFTYEQYFGPGTRLTVT.

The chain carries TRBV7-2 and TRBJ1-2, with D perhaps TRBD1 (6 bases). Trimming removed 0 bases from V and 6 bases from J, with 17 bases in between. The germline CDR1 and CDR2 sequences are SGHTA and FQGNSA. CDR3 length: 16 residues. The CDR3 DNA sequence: TGTGCCAGCAGCTTAGCGCTCGGGGGGCTCGGGAATGGCTACACCTTC. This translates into CASSLALGGLGNGYTF. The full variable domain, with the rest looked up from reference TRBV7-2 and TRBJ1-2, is GAGVSQSPSNKVTEKGKDVELRCDPISGHTALYWYRQSLGQGLEFLIYFQGNSAPDKSGLPSDRFSAERTGGSVSTLTIQRTQQEDSAVYLCASSLALGGLGNGYTFGSGTRLTVV.

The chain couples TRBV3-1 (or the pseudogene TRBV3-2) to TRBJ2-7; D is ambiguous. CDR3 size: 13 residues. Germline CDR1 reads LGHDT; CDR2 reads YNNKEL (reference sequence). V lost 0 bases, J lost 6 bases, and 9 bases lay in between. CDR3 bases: TGTGCCAGCAGCCAAGAGGTACTGTTCGAGCAGTACTTC. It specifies CASSQEVLFEQYF.

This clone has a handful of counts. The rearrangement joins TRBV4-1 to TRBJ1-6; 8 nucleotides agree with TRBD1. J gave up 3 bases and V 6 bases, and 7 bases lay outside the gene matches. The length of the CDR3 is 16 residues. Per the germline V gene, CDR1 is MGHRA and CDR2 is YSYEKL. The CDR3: CASRAGGTIYNSPLHF. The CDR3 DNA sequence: TGCGCCAGCAGGGCAGGGGGCACTATCTATAATTCACCCCTCCACTTT.

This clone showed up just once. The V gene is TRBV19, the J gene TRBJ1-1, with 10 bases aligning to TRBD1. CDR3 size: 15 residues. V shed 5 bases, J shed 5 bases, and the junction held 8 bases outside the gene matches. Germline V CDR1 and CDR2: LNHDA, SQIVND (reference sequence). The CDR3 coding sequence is TGTGCCAGTAGTCCACTGACAGGGGGCTTTACTGAAGCTTTCTTT. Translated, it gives CASSPLTGGFTEAFF.

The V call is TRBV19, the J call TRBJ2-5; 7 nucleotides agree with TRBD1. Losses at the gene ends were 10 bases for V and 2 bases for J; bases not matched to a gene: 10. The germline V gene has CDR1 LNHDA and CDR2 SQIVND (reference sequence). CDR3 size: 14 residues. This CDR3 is CATLRDSLQETQYF. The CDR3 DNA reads TGTGCCACCCTCCGGGACAGCCTTCAAGAGACCCAGTACTTC. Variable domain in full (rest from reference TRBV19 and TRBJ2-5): DGGITQSPKYLFRKEGQNVTLSCEQNLNHDAMYWYRQDPGQGLRLIYYSQIVNDFQKGDIAEGYSVSREKKESFPLTVTSAQKNPTAFYLCATLRDSLQETQYFGPGTRLLVL.

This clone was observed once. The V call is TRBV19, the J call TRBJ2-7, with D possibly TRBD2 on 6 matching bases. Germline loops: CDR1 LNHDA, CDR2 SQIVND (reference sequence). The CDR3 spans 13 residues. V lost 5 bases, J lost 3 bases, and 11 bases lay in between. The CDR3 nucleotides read TGTGCCAGTAGTCAGGGCGGGGTCTACGAGCAGTACTTC. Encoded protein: CASSQGGVYEQYF. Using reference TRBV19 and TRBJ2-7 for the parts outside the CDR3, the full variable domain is DGGITQSPKYLFRKEGQNVTLSCEQNLNHDAMYWYRQDPGQGLRLIYYSQIVNDFQKGDIAEGYSVSREKKESFPLTVTSAQKNPTAFYLCASSQGGVYEQYFGPGTRLTVT.

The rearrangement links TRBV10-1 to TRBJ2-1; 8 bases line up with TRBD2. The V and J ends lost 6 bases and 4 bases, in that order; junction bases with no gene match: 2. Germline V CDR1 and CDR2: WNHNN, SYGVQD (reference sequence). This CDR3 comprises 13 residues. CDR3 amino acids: CASSLAGYNEQFF. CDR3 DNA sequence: TGCGCCAGCAGCCTAGCGGGTTACAATGAGCAGTTCTTC.

CDR3 in amino acids: CASSLQGFTDTQYF. The CDR3 coding sequence is TGCGCCAGCAGCTTACAGGGATTTACAGATACGCAGTATTTT. The chain combines TRBV5-1 with TRBJ2-3, with a weak D call TRBD1 (6 bases). The CDR3 consists of 14 residues. Between the trimmed V and J ends, which lost 2 bases and 3 bases, there was a span of 10 bases. Germline assignment: CDR1 SGHRS and CDR2 YFSETQ.

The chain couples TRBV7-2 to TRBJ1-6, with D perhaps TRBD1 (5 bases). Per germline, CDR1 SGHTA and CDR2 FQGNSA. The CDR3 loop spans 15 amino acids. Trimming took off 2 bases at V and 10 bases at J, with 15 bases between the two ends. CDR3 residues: CASSLRQTLGSPLHF. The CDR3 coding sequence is TGTGCCAGCAGCTTACGACAGACCCTAGGGTCACCCCTCCACTTT.

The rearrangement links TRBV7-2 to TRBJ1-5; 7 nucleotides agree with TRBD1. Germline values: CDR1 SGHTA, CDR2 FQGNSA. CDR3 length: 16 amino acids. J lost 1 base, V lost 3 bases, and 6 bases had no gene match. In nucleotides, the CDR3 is TGTGCCAGCAGCTTTTTCCAGACAGGGAGCAATCAGCCCCAGCATTTT. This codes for CASSFFQTGSNQPQHF.

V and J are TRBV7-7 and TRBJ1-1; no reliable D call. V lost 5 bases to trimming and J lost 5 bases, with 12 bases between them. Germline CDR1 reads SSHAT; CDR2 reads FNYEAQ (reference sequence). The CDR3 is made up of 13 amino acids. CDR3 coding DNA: TGTGCCAGCAGCCAAGACCGGGGTACTGAAGCTTTCTTT. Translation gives CASSQDRGTEAFF.

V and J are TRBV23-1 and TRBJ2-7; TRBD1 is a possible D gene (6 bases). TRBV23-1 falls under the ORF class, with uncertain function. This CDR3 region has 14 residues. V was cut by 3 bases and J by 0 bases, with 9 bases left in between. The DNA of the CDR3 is TGCGCCAGCAGTCATTGGGACAACTCCTACGAGCAGTACTTC. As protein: CASSHWDNSYEQYF.

The CDR3 loop reads CASKFLAGGSQPQHF. As DNA, the CDR3 is TGTGCCAGCAAATTCTTGGCAGGGGGTAGTCAGCCCCAGCATTTT. The V gene is TRBV28, the J gene TRBJ1-5; 7 bases are a match to TRBD1. V shed 7 bases, J shed 6 bases, and the junction held 12 bases outside the gene matches. This CDR3 comprises 15 residues. Per germline, CDR1 MDHEN and CDR2 SYDVKM.

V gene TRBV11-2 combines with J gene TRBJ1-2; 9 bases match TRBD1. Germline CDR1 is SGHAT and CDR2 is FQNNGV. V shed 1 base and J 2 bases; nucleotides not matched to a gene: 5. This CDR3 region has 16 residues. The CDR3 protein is CASSLATTGGNYGYTF. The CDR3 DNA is TGTGCCAGCAGCTTAGCCACGACAGGGGGGAACTATGGCTACACCTTC.